This is a list of T cell receptor beta chains from one sample in a study of T cell changes during pregnancy in multiple sclerosis. The method was immunoSEQ multiplex PCR; TCRdb's version includes in-frame clones alone and lacks a portion of them. The sample records 12,000 or so clones, 85% to 95% being singletons. The sequenced sample was CD4+ T cells from peripheral blood mononuclear cells, obtained before pregnancy. Receptors originate from a female donor with multiple sclerosis, enrolled in a pregnancy study. CDR3s include the opening cysteine and the closing phenylalanine or tryptophan. Each record gives: J gene, D gene, CDR3 length, V gene, clone size, CDR3 protein, CDR3 DNA. A D gene is named only where the DNA matches it firmly. Not all rows give a size; the values are once, few, many and, for expanded clones, a class.

>TRBJ2-7|.|15|TRBV11-2|.
CASSLEAAVPYEQYF
TGTGCCAGCAGCCTTGAGGCAGCAGTTCCATACGAGCAGTACTTC
>TRBJ1-1|.|15|TRBV6-1|.
CASSDASGLNTEAFF
TGTGCCAGCAGTGACGCCTCGGGTCTCAACACTGAAGCTTTCTTT
>TRBJ2-1|.|16|TRBV19|.
CASSNSGARRLNEQFF
TGTGCCAGTAGTAATAGTGGGGCTCGCCGACTCAATGAGCAGTTCTTC
>TRBJ1-2|.|13|TRBV6-1|.
CASSETGRDGYTF
TGTGCCAGCAGTGAAACAGGGAGAGATGGCTACACCTTC
>TRBJ1-3|TRBD1|19|TRBV12-5|.
CASGFWTGQGPISGNTIYF
TGTGCTAGTGGTTTTTGGACGGGACAGGGGCCAATCTCTGGAAACACCATATATTTT
>TRBJ1-1|.|15|TRBV18|.
CASSLRQDLNTEAFF
TGTGCCAGCTCACTAAGACAGGACTTGAACACTGAAGCTTTCTTT
>TRBJ1-1|TRBD1|17|TRBV11-2|once
CASSATRDRGWGTEAFF
TGTGCCAGCAGCGCGACACGGGACAGGGGTTGGGGCACTGAAGCTTTCTTT
>TRBJ1-4|.|17|TRBV11-3|.
CASNHRVPFGRNEKLFF
TGTGCCAGCAATCATAGGGTTCCTTTTGGGAGAAATGAAAAACTGTTTTTT
>TRBJ1-1|TRBD1|15|TRBV6-1|.
CASSDVRGANTEAFF
TGTGCCAGCAGTGATGTCAGGGGGGCGAACACTGAAGCTTTCTTT
>TRBJ1-2|.|13|TRBV29-1|once
CSVEASGVHGYTF
TGCAGCGTTGAAGCCTCCGGGGTCCATGGCTACACCTTC
>TRBJ2-7|TRBD2|18|TRBV7-8|.
CASSLVGGVPSTNYEQYF
TGTGCCAGCAGCTTAGTCGGGGGGGTTCCTTCGACCAACTACGAGCAGTACTTC
>TRBJ2-7|TRBD2|18|TRBV4-1|.
CASSQALGAGGRAYEQYF
TGCGCCAGCAGCCAAGCTCTAGGAGCGGGGGGCCGGGCCTACGAGCAGTACTTC
>TRBJ2-7|.|19|TRBV4-1|.
CASSQARLAGAHPFYEQYF
TGCGCCAGCAGCCAGGCTCGACTAGCAGGGGCGCACCCTTTCTACGAGCAGTACTTC
>TRBJ2-3|TRBD2|16|TRBV6-1|.
CASSESSGGSTDTQYF
TGTGCCAGCAGTGAATCGAGCGGGGGATCCACAGATACGCAGTATTTT
>TRBJ2-2|.|14|TRBV25-1|.
CASSEYRGIGELFF
TGTGCCAGCAGTGAATATAGGGGTATCGGGGAGCTGTTTTTT
>TRBJ1-5|TRBD1|20|TRBV7-6|.
CASSPLKASRWTGSHQPQHF
TGTGCCAGCAGCCCCCTAAAGGCCTCGCGATGGACAGGGTCGCATCAGCCCCAGCATTTT
>TRBJ2-2|.|16|TRBV4-1|.
CASSQTGVVRGGELFF
TGCGCCAGCAGCCAGACGGGAGTTGTTCGCGGGGGGGAGCTGTTTTTT
>TRBJ1-2|.|14|TRBV30|once
CAWRRGGSPYGYTF
TGTGCCTGGAGGCGGGGGGGGAGCCCATATGGCTACACCTTC
>TRBJ2-3|.|16|TRBV9|.
CASSVGWTPNTDTQYF
TGTGCCAGCAGCGTAGGTTGGACTCCTAACACAGATACGCAGTATTTT